The 27 T cell receptor beta chains below were found in one sample sequenced in a study of blood T cell repertoires in COVID-19. Only in-frame clones appear in the TCRdb table, and some are missing; sequencing was by immunoSEQ multiplex PCR. Of about 91,000 clones listed, 75% to 85% are singletons. Sample: peripheral blood. The source of these receptors is a woman over 75 with acute or convalescent COVID-19.

The sample holds many counts of this clone. The genes are TRBV28 and TRBJ1-2, with 8 bases aligning to TRBD1. Trimming at V came to 4 bases and at J to 4 bases, leaving 5 bases not matched to a gene. The CDR3 has 14 residues. CDR1 is MDHEN, CDR2 SYDVKM, per germline. CDR3 amino acids: CASSSGGVGYGYTF. Here the CDR3 DNA reads TGTGCCAGCAGTTCAGGGGGCGTGGGCTATGGCTACACCTTC.

The CDR3 bases are TGTGCCAGCTCACCACGCTCCCGACGGACAGGGGGCAGCTATGGCTACACCTTC. Translation: CASSPRSRRTGGSYGYTF. The rearrangement links TRBV18 to TRBJ1-2, with TRBD1 matching over 11 bases. Germline V CDR1 and CDR2: KGHSH, LQKENI. The CDR3 consists of 18 residues. With V trimmed by 1 base and J by 4 bases, 11 bases remained unmatched.

The chain links TRBV9 to TRBJ2-1; D might be TRBD1 (6 bases). Germline V gives CDR1 SGDLS, CDR2 YYNGEE. The CDR3 loop spans 14 amino acids. Between the trimmed V and J ends, which lost 2 bases and 10 bases, there was a span of 16 bases. Here the CDR3 reads CASSVRSDRAEQFF. CDR3 coding DNA: TGTGCCAGCAGCGTCCGCTCGGACAGAGCGGAGCAGTTCTTC.

J is TRBJ2-3 and V is TRBV7-3; D gene unclear. V lost 3 bases, J lost 2 bases, and 12 bases lay in between. In germline, CDR1 is SGHTA, CDR2 FQGTGA. The CDR3 is 15 amino acids. This CDR3 reads CASSFGGPPTDTQYF. CDR3 DNA sequence: TGTGCCAGCAGCTTCGGCGGCCCCCCCACAGATACGCAGTATTTT.

The chain uses TRBV5-1 and TRBJ1-3; D is ambiguous. Looked up from germline, CDR1 is SGHRS and CDR2 is YFSETQ. Trimming removed 4 bases from V and 3 bases from J, with 11 bases in between. The CDR3 contains 14 residues. The CDR3 protein is CASSTGSGGNTIYF. The CDR3 coding sequence is TGCGCCAGCAGCACGGGAAGTGGTGGAAACACCATATATTTT.

The chain joins TRBV7-9 to TRBJ1-2; 7 bases are shared with TRBD1. In germline, CDR1 is SEHNR, CDR2 FQNEAQ (reference sequence). Trimming cost V 0 bases and J 8 bases; bases outside gene matches: 9. This CDR3 spans 15 amino acids. CDR3 bases: TGTGCCAGCAGCTTAGCCAGACAGGGTTCCCACGGCTACACCTTC. It specifies CASSLARQGSHGYTF.

The chain combines TRBV7-3 with TRBJ2-1; TRBD2 matches at 7 bases. Germline trimming cut 2 bases from V and 6 bases from J; bases unmatched to any gene: 7. The CDR3 length is 15 residues. Germline values: CDR1 SGHTA, CDR2 FQGTGA. CDR3 residues: CASSLFGLGTNEQFF. The CDR3 DNA reads TGTGCCAGCAGCTTATTTGGACTAGGGACCAATGAGCAGTTCTTC.

The chain employs TRBV4-1 and TRBJ2-2, with 10 nucleotides matching TRBD2. There are 19 residues in the CDR3. V gave up 0 bases and J gave up 1 base; unmatched junction bases: 8. CDR1 and CDR2 from the germline V gene are MGHRA and YSYEKL. The CDR3 reads CASSQDPGLAGVNTGELFF. The CDR3 nucleotides are TGCGCCAGCAGCCAAGATCCTGGGCTAGCGGGGGTGAACACCGGGGAGCTGTTTTTT.

This chain joins TRBV6-2 or TRBV6-3 and TRBJ1-2; D may be TRBD1 (5 bases). The CDR3 covers 14 residues. Germline V gene data show CDR1 as MNHEY and CDR2 as SVGEGT. V lost 4 bases, J lost 7 bases, and 16 bases lay in between. The CDR3 DNA reads TGTGCCAGCAGTTCGTCGAGAGGGAGGGGTGGCTACACCTTC. Translating gives CASSSSRGRGGYTF.

This clone was found once. J is TRBJ1-2 and V is TRBV5-1, with a tentative D call TRBD1 (6 bases). Trimming shortened V by 3 bases and J by 2 bases, and 8 bases separated the two germline ends. The CDR3 spans 13 residues. Germline CDR1 is SGHRS and CDR2 is YFSETQ. Written as DNA, the CDR3 is TGCGCCAGCAGCTCTCAGGGGAACTATGGCTACACCTTC. It yields the protein CASSSQGNYGYTF.

This sequence joins TRBV5-5 and TRBJ2-7, with a tentative D call TRBD2 (6 bases). The CDR3 totals 18 residues. Germline CDR1 is SGHKS and CDR2 is YYEKEE (reference sequence). The ends were cut back, 6 bases at V and 3 bases at J, with 28 bases in the middle. In nucleotides, the CDR3 is TGTGCCAGCACCACAGGAGCTACCGGGACTCTTGTCGGCTACGAGCAGTACTTC. Translation: CASTTGATGTLVGYEQYF.

This chain connects TRBV2 to TRBJ1-2; perhaps TRBD1 as D (6 bases). With 2 bases removed from V and 4 bases from J, the gap between germline ends came to 8 bases. There are 13 residues in the CDR3. Per the germline V gene, CDR1 is SNHLY and CDR2 is FYNNEI. In nucleotides, the CDR3 is TGTGCCAGCAGTGAACCAGGGGTCTATGGCTACACCTTC. This translates into CASSEPGVYGYTF.

Only one count was recorded for this clone. The chain links TRBV2 to TRBJ1-3; D possibly corresponds to TRBD1 (5 bases). From germline, CDR1 is SNHLY and CDR2 FYNNEI. The CDR3 spans 14 residues. V lost 6 bases and J lost 2, with 11 bases in between. CDR3 sequence (DNA): TGTGCCAGCAGGGCGGGAGGGGCTGGAAACACCATATATTTT. It is translated as CASRAGGAGNTIYF.

This clone was seen only once. The rearrangement uses TRBV27 and TRBJ1-4, with a tentative D call TRBD1 (6 bases). The CDR3 sequence is 15 residues long. V was cut by 6 bases and J by 2 bases, with 13 bases left in between. Per the germline V gene, CDR1 is MNHEY and CDR2 is SMNVEV (reference sequence). The CDR3 region has the DNA TGTGCCAGCAGCCAGCGGGGGGCCACTAATGAAAAACTGTTTTTT. Its protein is CASSQRGATNEKLFF. Supplemented by reference TRBV27 and TRBJ1-4, the full variable domain reads EAQVTQNPRYLITVTGKKLTVTCSQNMNHEYMSWYRQDPGLGLRQIYYSMNVEVTDKGDVPEGYKVSRKEKRNFPLILESPSPNQTSLYFCASSQRGATNEKLFFGSGTQLSVL.

The rearrangement links TRBV24-1 to TRBJ2-7; 9 nucleotides align to TRBD1. The germline V gene has CDR1 KGHDR and CDR2 SFDVKD. J gave up 6 bases and V 3 bases, and 11 bases lay outside the gene matches. This CDR3 comprises 16 residues. The CDR3 region is CATSDARADRGSEQYF. The CDR3 DNA sequence: TGTGCCACCAGTGATGCTCGAGCGGACAGGGGCTCCGAGCAGTACTTC.

The chain uses TRBV9 and TRBJ2-1, with 13 bases fitting TRBD2. With 3 bases clipped from V and 6 bases from J, the junction kept 15 bases outside the gene matches. The CDR3 extends over 19 amino acids. Germline V gives CDR1 SGDLS, CDR2 YYNGEE. CDR3 sequence: CASSGTGTSGILRTNEQFF. CDR3 coding DNA: TGTGCCAGCAGCGGAACCGGGACTAGCGGGATATTACGGACCAATGAGCAGTTCTTC. Complete variable domain (other parts from reference TRBV9 and TRBJ2-1): DSGVTQTPKHLITATGQRVTLRCSPRSGDLSVYWYQQSLDQGLQFLIQYYNGEERAKGNILERFSAQQFPDLHSELNLSSLELGDSALYFCASSGTGTSGILRTNEQFFGPGTRLTVL.

The CDR3 loop is CASSLYGLTNQPQHF. CDR3 in DNA: TGTGCCAGCAGCTTGTACGGGTTGACGAATCAGCCCCAGCATTTT. This chain uses TRBV5-6 with TRBJ1-5; unclear D gene. The CDR3 runs 15 residues. The V end was cut by 1 base, the J end by 4 bases, with 12 bases between. Germline CDR1 reads SGHDT; CDR2 reads YYEEEE.

The chain uses TRBV5-4 and TRBJ1-6; 7 nucleotides agree with TRBD1. The CDR3 is 14 amino acids. Looked up from germline, CDR1 is SGHNT and CDR2 is YYREEE (reference sequence). V lost 4 bases, J lost 8 bases, and 6 bases stayed unmatched. The CDR3 nucleotides are TGTGCCAGCAGCCTAGGGGGCGCGGATTCACCCCTCCACTTT. Residues: CASSLGGADSPLHF.

The gene calls are TRBV2 and TRBJ1-4, with no clear D. The ends were cut back, 2 bases at V and 7 bases at J, with 5 bases in the middle. The CDR3 is 12 residues long. Germline V gene lookup returns CDR1 SNHLY and CDR2 FYNNEI. The CDR3 nucleotides read TGTGCCAGCAGTGAATCCGGTGAAAAACTGTTTTTT. Its protein product is CASSESGEKLFF.

The chain links TRBV25-1 to TRBJ2-5; 9 nucleotides line up with TRBD2. CDR1 and CDR2 (germline): MGHDK, SYGVNS. CDR3 length equals 16 residues. V lost 1 base and J lost 5; bases outside the gene matches: 8. CDR3 protein: CASSESGGRARETQYF. The CDR3 nucleotides are TGTGCCAGCAGTGAATCTGGCGGGAGGGCCCGGGAGACCCAGTACTTC.

The chain is built from TRBV5-1 and TRBJ1-2; 8 positions match TRBD1. The CDR3 is 15 residues long. Germline loops: CDR1 SGHRS, CDR2 YFSETQ. Unmatched junction bases numbered 7, after V lost 0 bases and J lost 6 bases. The CDR3 DNA sequence: TGCGCCAGCAGCTTGGAACCGGACAGGGTTAATGGCTACACCTTC. Translated: CASSLEPDRVNGYTF.

This chain links TRBV10-3 with TRBJ2-5, with a tentative D call TRBD1 (6 bases). V lost 8 bases and J lost 5, with 9 bases in between. Per germline, CDR1 ENHRY and CDR2 SYGVKD. The CDR3 is 11 amino acids. CDR3 coding DNA: TGTGCCATCGGGGGCGGGGAGACCCAGTACTTC. It encodes CAIGGGETQYF.

This clone was detected only a few times. The chain uses TRBV5-1 and TRBJ2-2; 15 bases map to TRBD2. V was pared by 4 bases and J by 6 bases, with 4 bases of the junction left unmatched. The germline CDR1 and CDR2 sequences are SGHRS and YFSETQ. The CDR3 contains 16 residues. The CDR3 region has the DNA TGCGCCAGCAGCCTGGGACTAGCGGGGGGCCCCGGGGAGCTGTTTTTT. This sequence encodes CASSLGLAGGPGELFF.

The J gene is TRBJ1-6, the V gene TRBV30, with TRBD1 as a possible D gene (6 bases). Germline lookup yields CDR1 GTSNPN and CDR2 SVGIG (reference sequence). Trimming removed 7 bases from V and 8 bases from J, with 15 bases in between. This CDR3 has 13 residues. The CDR3 region is CASQSGADSPLHF. The CDR3 region has the DNA TGTGCCTCGCAATCAGGGGCGGATTCACCCCTCCACTTT.

This clone came up once. This chain joins TRBV2 and TRBJ1-6; D unresolved. This CDR3 spans 13 amino acids. Germline assignment: CDR1 SNHLY and CDR2 FYNNEI. Trimming pared 4 bases from V and 14 bases from J, leaving 15 bases between. The CDR3: CASSVAEDLSLHF. The CDR3 DNA follows: TGTGCCAGCAGTGTGGCGGAAGATCTTTCCCTCCACTTT. Supplemented by reference TRBV2 and TRBJ1-6, the full variable domain reads EPEVTQTPSHQVTQMGQEVILRCVPISNHLYFYWYRQILGQKVEFLVSFYNNEISEKSEIFDDQFSVERPDGSNFTLKIRSTKLEDSAMYFCASSVAEDLSLHFGNGTRLTVT.

This clone has more than one count but fewer than ten. The CDR3: CASSLVNSNQPQHF. For the CDR3, the DNA is TGTGCCAGCAGCTTAGTAAATAGCAATCAGCCCCAGCATTTT. The chain joins TRBV7-2 to TRBJ1-5; unclear D gene. Germline V lookup: CDR1 SGHTA, CDR2 FQGNSA. This CDR3 region has 14 residues. With 1 base removed from V and 0 bases from J, the gap between germline ends came to 4 bases.

The chain links TRBV6-5 to TRBJ2-1; 7 bases fit TRBD1. V was clipped by 8 bases and J by 8 bases; unmatched bases: 9. CDR1 and CDR2 from the germline V gene are MNHEY and SVGAGI. The CDR3 totals 13 residues. The CDR3 coding sequence is TGTGCCAGCCGGATGACAGGGTCGTATGAGCAGTTCTTC. Translated: CASRMTGSYEQFF.